This T cell receptor (beta chain) is from a study of response to subunit inactivated influenza vaccine. TCRdb reanalysed the RT-PCR reads using MiXCR and keeps one entry per CDR3 protein. The sample lists over 150,000 distinct CDR3 sequences; about 10% were seen once. V lost 6 bases, J lost 6 bases, and 10 bases lay in between. CDR1 is MNHNY, CDR2 SVGAGI, per germline (reference sequence). This CDR3 has 12 residues. This clonotype has just a few counts. The TCR was taken from a man aged 50 to 69 who received an inactivated influenza vaccine. The sequencing used CD8+ T cells sorted from PBMCs, collected 23 months after vaccination. The V and J genes are TRBV6-6 and TRBJ2-3; unclear D gene. CDR3 DNA sequence: TGTGCCAGCAGCCCCCCGTCGGATACGCAGTATTTT. This sequence encodes CASSPPSDTQYF.